The present T cell receptor beta chain was sequenced within a study of blood T cell repertoires in COVID-19. Study details: Samples taken during acute and convalescent COVID-19 were collected in the United States, Italy and Spain.

The CDR3 consists of 16 residues. Per germline, CDR1 MNHEY and CDR2 SVGEGT. Trimming took 0 bases from V and 1 from J, leaving 12 bases between them. Study processing details: Reference gene primer amplification yielded estimated nucleated cell counts. This table comes from immunoSEQ multiplex PCR, and its TCRdb copy is limited to in-frame clones, with some not included. V, J and clone size are taken as reported in that table, and D and trimming were inferred from the DNA itself. The sample consists of 250,000 to 300,000 clones, 85% to 90% of them appearing once. The material sequenced was peripheral blood. This chain links TRBV6-2 or TRBV6-3 with TRBJ2-5; D is uncertain. The receptor's source is a woman between 25 and 40 years old with COVID-19, enrolled during active disease. The CDR3 region is CASSYSKGEVQETQYF. CDR3 sequence (DNA): TGTGCCAGCAGTTACTCGAAAGGAGAAGTCCAAGAGACCCAGTACTTC.